These 2 T cell receptor beta chains were sequenced from one sample in a study of T cell changes during pregnancy in multiple sclerosis. The method was immunoSEQ multiplex PCR; TCRdb's version includes in-frame clones alone and lacks a portion of them. The sample includes fewer than 55,000 clones, about nine tenths of them seen just once. Sample: CD4+ T cells from peripheral blood mononuclear cells, taken in the third trimester of pregnancy. These receptor sequences come from a female donor with multiple sclerosis, enrolled in a pregnancy study.

This chain uses TRBV5-1 with TRBJ1-1; D is possibly TRBD1 (5 bases). The V end was cut by 3 bases, the J end by 3 bases, with 9 bases between. The CDR3 covers 13 residues. Germline V gene lookup returns CDR1 SGHRS and CDR2 YFSETQ. Written as DNA, the CDR3 is TGCGCCAGCAGCTGGCAGGGTGACACTGAAGCTTTCTTT. Protein: CASSWQGDTEAFF.

The V gene is TRBV13, the J gene TRBJ1-2; D is ambiguous. CDR1 PRHDT and CDR2 FYEKMQ come from the germline V gene (reference sequence). This CDR3 has 15 amino acids. Trimming shortened V by 2 bases and J by 8 bases, and 18 bases separated the two germline ends. CDR3 region: CASSLFPEPVSGYTF. CDR3 DNA sequence: TGTGCCAGCAGCTTATTTCCTGAGCCGGTATCCGGCTACACCTTC. Drawing the rest from reference TRBV13 and TRBJ1-2, the complete variable domain is AAGVIQSPRHLIKEKRETATLKCYPIPRHDTVYWYQQGPGQDPQFLISFYEKMQSDKGSIPDRFSAQQFSDYHSELNMSSLELGDSALYFCASSLFPEPVSGYTFGSGTRLTVV.